Each of the 29 T cell receptor beta chains below was sequenced from the same sample in a study of CD8+CD57+ T cells in acquired aplastic anemia. Researchers used genomic DNA as the template to profile TCR beta VDJ and CDR3. In TCRdb, the reads were re-called with MiXCR into one record per CDR3 protein. This sample carries 250,000 or so distinct CDR3 sequences, around half of them seen once, and the ten largest clones take 7.8%. Individuals selected for sequencing had exhibited CD8+CD57+ cell expansion on flow cytometry. The sample was sorted CD4+, CD8+, or CD8+CD57+ T cells (not recorded which) from PBMCs. All receptors come from a human donor with aplastic anemia.

This clonotype appeared many times. The chain is built from TRBV9 and TRBJ1-1; 7 nucleotides line up with TRBD1. Unmatched junction bases numbered 14, after V lost 3 bases and J lost 6 bases. The CDR3 totals 16 residues. The germline gives CDR1 SGDLS, CDR2 YYNGEE. CDR3 sequence: CASSATGALRAAEAFF. The DNA for the CDR3 is TGTGCCAGCAGCGCAACAGGGGCCCTTCGAGCGGCTGAAGCTTTCTTT.

There are many counts of this clonotype. The chain joins TRBV2 to TRBJ1-5; D gene unclear. Germline loops: CDR1 SNHLY, CDR2 FYNNEI. Deletions cut 1 base from V and 0 bases from J, with 4 bases between. The CDR3 runs to 14 residues. The CDR3 is CASSEVNSNQPQHF. As DNA, the CDR3 is TGTGCCAGCAGTGAAGTGAATAGCAATCAGCCCCAGCATTTT. Drawing the rest from reference TRBV2 and TRBJ1-5, the complete variable domain is EPEVTQTPSHQVTQMGQEVILRCVPISNHLYFYWYRQILGQKVEFLVSFYNNEISEKSEIFDDQFSVERPDGSNFTLKIRSTKLEDSAMYFCASSEVNSNQPQHFGDGTRLSIL.

This chain connects TRBV7-9 to TRBJ2-4, with a possible D match to TRBD1 (5 bases). V was trimmed by 6 bases and J by 11 bases, leaving 14 bases between them. The germline CDR1 and CDR2 sequences are SEHNR and FQNEAQ (reference sequence). This CDR3 has 12 residues. CDR3: CASSYQDSLQYF. In nucleotides, the CDR3 is TGTGCCAGCAGTTACCAAGACAGTCTTCAGTACTTC. Full variable domain (rest looked up from reference TRBV7-9 and TRBJ2-4): DTGVSQNPRHKITKRGQNVTFRCDPISEHNRLYWYRQTLGQGPEFLTYFQNEAQLEKSRLLSDRFSAERPKGSFSTLEIQRTEQGDSAMYLCASSYQDSLQYFGAGTRLSVL.

The table lists this clonotype with many counts. The chain recombines TRBV4-3 with TRBJ2-1; 9 nucleotides line up with TRBD2. The CDR3 totals 15 residues. V lost 1 base, J lost 6 bases, and 4 bases stayed unmatched. Germline CDR1 LGHNA, CDR2 YSLEER. In DNA form, the CDR3 reads TGCGCCAGCAGCCAAGGTAGCGGGGGTGGCAATGAGCAGTTCTTC. This codes for CASSQGSGGGNEQFF.

V gene TRBV5-1 combines with J gene TRBJ2-5, with D perhaps matching TRBD2 (6 bases). Trimming shortened V by 4 bases and J by 5 bases, and 21 bases separated the two germline ends. CDR3 length equals 16 residues. Germline V gene data show CDR1 as SGHRS and CDR2 as YFSETQ. In DNA, the CDR3 is TGCGCCAGCAGCAACGACCACCGGGACTCTCTTGAGACCCAGTACTTC. Protein product: CASSNDHRDSLETQYF.

Ten or more counts support this clonotype. This chain uses TRBV19 with TRBJ2-7; TRBD1 matches 9 bases. The CDR3 consists of 15 residues. The junction had 10 bases not matched to a gene; V was cut back by 10 bases and J by 0 bases. Germline lookup yields CDR1 LNHDA and CDR2 SQIVND (reference sequence). DNA for the CDR3: TGTGCCACTACAGCCGGGACAGGGAGCTCCTACGAGCAGTACTTC. Translation gives CATTAGTGSSYEQYF.

This clonotype was seen a few times. This rearrangement joins TRBV6-2 or TRBV6-3 to TRBJ1-5; D unclear. Trimming pared 4 bases from V and 0 bases from J, leaving 19 bases between. Germline CDR1 MNHEY, CDR2 SVGEGT. The CDR3 runs to 18 residues. CDR3 sequence reads: CASSLTFFGEDSNQPQHF. The CDR3 region has the DNA TGTGCCAGCAGTTTAACCTTCTTCGGAGAGGATAGCAATCAGCCCCAGCATTTT.

With regard to this clonotype: One base away lies a much larger clone, so this may be a sequencing read error. V is TRBV20-1 and J is TRBJ2-1, with 8 positions matching TRBD1. Germline lookup yields CDR1 DFQATT and CDR2 SNEGSKA (reference sequence). J lost 4 bases, V lost 4 bases, and 9 bases had no gene match. CDR3 length: 15 residues. The CDR3 is CSATVPGQVYNEQFF. CDR3 nucleotides: TGCAGTGCTACGGTACCGGGACAGGTATACAATGAGCAGTTCTTC.

The chain links TRBV20-1 to TRBJ1-6; TRBD1 matches at 7 bases. The CDR3 is 13 amino acids. V dropped 8 bases and J dropped 6; count of bases not matched to a gene: 7. The germline gives CDR1 DFQATT, CDR2 SNEGSKA (reference sequence). The CDR3, as DNA: TGCAGTACCCGGGACAGACTTAATTCACCCCTCCACTTT. Amino acid sequence: CSTRDRLNSPLHF.

There are a few counts of this clonotype. The chain has TRBV6-5 and TRBJ2-1; TRBD2 agrees at 9 bases. The trim removed 7 bases at V and 4 bases at J, leaving 2 bases unmatched. This CDR3 has 13 residues. Germline-derived CDR1 and CDR2 are MNHEY and SVGAGI. Here the CDR3 DNA reads TGTGCCAGCAATGCGGGAGGGTACAATGAGCAGTTCTTC. Amino acids: CASNAGGYNEQFF.

There are a few counts of this clonotype. This CDR3 is missing its conserved last phenylalanine or tryptophan, likely due to a read error. The rearrangement joins TRBV5-5 to TRBJ1-1; possibly TRBD1 for D (6 bases). Germline V lookup: CDR1 SGHKS, CDR2 YYEKEE (reference sequence). This CDR3 spans 13 amino acids. V gave up 1 base and J gave up 7 bases, with 11 bases separating them. CDR3 amino acids: CASSLRGAIEAFS. The CDR3 DNA follows: TGTGCCAGCAGCTTGCGGGGGGCCATTGAAGCTTTCTCT.

This chain joins TRBV28 and TRBJ2-7; D is possibly TRBD1 (6 bases). The CDR3 length is 15 residues. V shed 3 bases and J shed 3 bases, with 15 bases lying between them. Germline V lookup: CDR1 MDHEN, CDR2 SYDVKM. DNA of the CDR3: TGTGCCAGCAGTTTGTATTCGGGACATTACTACGAGCAGTACTTC. Its translation is CASSLYSGHYYEQYF. Together with reference TRBV28 and TRBJ2-7, the CDR3 gives the full variable domain: DVKVTQSSRYLVKRTGEKVFLECVQDMDHENMFWYRQDPGLGLRLIYFSYDVKMKEKGDIPEGYSVSREKKERFSLILESASTNQTSMYLCASSLYSGHYYEQYFGPGTRLTVT.

V and J are TRBV7-2 and TRBJ2-5; 12 bases are a match to TRBD1. Germline CDR1 reads SGHTA; CDR2 reads FQGNSA. Losses at the gene ends were 4 bases for V and 2 bases for J; bases not matched to a gene: 2. The CDR3 has 15 residues. For the CDR3, the DNA is TGTGCCAGCAGCTGGGGACAGGGGGCGCAAGAGACCCAGTACTTC. Translated, it gives CASSWGQGAQETQYF.

The chain uses TRBV27 and TRBJ2-1; 7 bases map to TRBD1. The CDR3 is 16 residues long. CDR1 is MNHEY, CDR2 SMNVEV, per germline (reference sequence). With V trimmed by 0 bases and J by 9 bases, 11 bases remained unmatched. CDR3 bases: TGTGCCAGCAGTTTATCGGCCGGGACAGTAGTCCGTGAGCAGTTCTTC. It translates to CASSLSAGTVVREQFF.

The V and J genes are TRBV7-6 and TRBJ2-2; D not certain. Between the trimmed V and J ends, which lost 1 base and 0 bases, there was a span of 9 bases. The germline V gene encodes CDR1 SGHVS and CDR2 FNYEAQ. There are 16 residues in the CDR3. Here the CDR3 DNA reads TGTGCCAGCAGCTTAGGGGTGCCTACGAACACCGGGGAGCTGTTTTTT. Translated: CASSLGVPTNTGELFF. Full variable domain (missing parts from reference TRBV7-6 and TRBJ2-2): GAGVSQSPRYKVTKRGQDVALRCDPISGHVSLYWYRQALGQGPEFLTYFNYEAQQDKSGLPNDRFSAERPEGSISTLTIQRTEQRDSAMYRCASSLGVPTNTGELFFGEGSRLTVL.

This clonotype occurred a few times. The chain uses TRBV7-9 and TRBJ1-1, with TRBD1 as a possible D gene (6 bases). The V gene lost 6 bases and the J gene lost 6 bases, with 17 bases spanning the gap. CDR3 length: 14 amino acids. Germline V CDR1 and CDR2: SEHNR, FQNEAQ (reference sequence). The CDR3 loop reads CASSPGQYQPEAFF. The DNA for the CDR3 is TGTGCCAGCAGTCCCGGACAGTATCAACCTGAAGCTTTCTTT.

The V call is TRBV25-1, the J call TRBJ1-4; 7 positions match TRBD1. The germline V gene has CDR1 MGHDK and CDR2 SYGVNS. The length of the CDR3 is 16 residues. V lost 3 bases to trimming and J lost 6 bases; unmatched junction nucleotides: 10. This CDR3 reads CASSEQTGTAYEKLFF. The DNA of the CDR3 is TGTGCCAGCAGTGAGCAGACCGGGACAGCTTATGAAAAACTGTTTTTT.

The gene calls are TRBV6-2 or TRBV6-3 and TRBJ1-5; 7 bases fit TRBD1. The trim removed 2 bases at V and 8 bases at J, leaving 3 bases unmatched. Germline CDR1 and CDR2: MNHEY and SVGEGT. The CDR3 is made up of 13 amino acids. The CDR3, as DNA: TGTGCCAGCAGTTACGTCAGGGGGAAGCCCCAGCATTTT. Translated: CASSYVRGKPQHF.

In this sample, this clonotype turned up a few times. The V call is TRBV5-6, the J call TRBJ2-1; a weak D match, TRBD1 (5 bases). The CDR3 totals 14 residues. The germline CDR1 and CDR2 sequences are SGHDT and YYEEEE. The germline V and J ends were trimmed by 4 bases and 11 bases, with 19 bases remaining between them. The CDR3 here is CASSQGLDSWQQFF. The CDR3 bases are TGTGCCAGCAGCCAGGGCCTCGACAGTTGGCAGCAGTTCTTC.

Note on this clonotype: A much more abundant neighbour one base away suggests this may be a read error. Since the CDR3 does not end with the conserved phenylalanine or tryptophan, this likely comes from a read error. Because the CDR3's place on the DNA is in doubt, the DNA is left out and the CDR3 is given as listed by TCRdb. The rearrangement joins TRBV7-2 to TRBJ2-3; TRBD2, as called in the table, went unchecked against the DNA. The CDR3 comprises 9 residues, both ends counted. The germline V gene has CDR1 SGHTA and CDR2 FQGNSA. CDR3 region: CACSFDWRV.

The CDR3 loop is CASSWSSSLGTQYF. CDR3 DNA: TGTGCCAGCAGCTGGTCATCTAGCCTCGGGACCCAGTACTTC. The chain uses TRBV7-3 and TRBJ2-5; the D gene is possibly TRBD2 (5 bases). Germline loops: CDR1 SGHTA, CDR2 FQGTGA. V shed 4 bases and J shed 7 bases, with 16 bases lying between them. The CDR3 runs 14 residues.

The genes are TRBV27 and TRBJ2-7; no reliable D call. Germline CDR1 MNHEY, CDR2 SMNVEV (reference sequence). The CDR3 has 13 residues. Trimming shortened V by 6 bases and J by 5 bases, and 14 bases separated the two germline ends. The CDR3 loop is CASSKIDLHEQYF. The CDR3 region has the DNA TGTGCCAGCAGCAAGATAGATCTCCACGAGCAGTACTTC.

This clonotype was counted between two and nine times. The chain employs TRBV6-2 or TRBV6-3 and TRBJ2-3, with 14 positions matching TRBD2. Trimming cost V 6 bases and J 3 bases; bases outside gene matches: 11. The length of the CDR3 is 18 residues. Germline-derived CDR1 and CDR2 are MNHEY and SVGEGT. The CDR3 coding sequence is TGTGCCAGCAGCACCCGACTAGCGGGGGGGCTAGGAACAGATACGCAGTATTTT. This sequence encodes CASSTRLAGGLGTDTQYF.

This chain uses TRBV19 with TRBJ1-6; weak D call: TRBD1 (6 bases). Germline lookup yields CDR1 LNHDA and CDR2 SQIVND (reference sequence). V gave up 10 bases and J gave up 10 bases, with 17 bases separating them. The CDR3 contains 13 residues. In DNA form, the CDR3 reads TGTGCCACGGGACAATTTGGAAAATCACCCCTCCACTTT. Its protein is CATGQFGKSPLHF.

The chain employs TRBV7-9 and TRBJ2-5; a possible D gene is TRBD1 (5 bases). The CDR3 contains 15 residues. V dropped 3 bases and J dropped 3 bases, with 14 bases sitting between them. CDR1 and CDR2 from the germline V gene are SEHNR and FQNEAQ (reference sequence). CDR3 sequence reads: CASSFRTGAKETQYF. CDR3 nucleotides: TGTGCCAGCAGCTTTCGAACAGGAGCAAAAGAGACCCAGTACTTC. Combining the CDR3 with reference TRBV7-9 and TRBJ2-5 gives the whole variable domain DTGVSQNPRHKITKRGQNVTFRCDPISEHNRLYWYRQTLGQGPEFLTYFQNEAQLEKSRLLSDRFSAERPKGSFSTLEIQRTEQGDSAMYLCASSFRTGAKETQYFGPGTRLLVL.

This sequence joins TRBV7-8 and TRBJ1-6; D gene uncertain. CDR3 length: 14 amino acids. The V gene lost 3 bases and the J gene lost 10 bases, with 13 bases spanning the gap. From germline, CDR1 is SGHVS and CDR2 FQNEAQ. CDR3 sequence (DNA): TGTGCCAGCAGCTTGGACCCCGGAGACTCACCCCTCCACTTT. Its protein is CASSLDPGDSPLHF.

The V call is TRBV3-1, the J call TRBJ1-4; D is undetermined. V was cut by 3 bases and J by 7 bases, with 12 bases left in between. Germline V lookup: CDR1 LGHDT, CDR2 YNNKEL (reference sequence). CDR3 length: 14 residues. The CDR3 DNA is TGTGCCAGCAGCCATCCGGGGTCGGGTGAAAAACTGTTTTTT. It encodes CASSHPGSGEKLFF.

The chain is built from TRBV6-5 and TRBJ1-1, with D tentatively TRBD1 (5 bases). The CDR3 runs 11 residues. V was pared by 5 bases and J by 11 bases, with 12 bases between. CDR1 and CDR2 from the germline V gene are MNHEY and SVGAGI. CDR3 DNA sequence: TGTGCCAGCAGTGGACCCGACAGCGCTTTCTTT. Translation: CASSGPDSAFF.

This chain links TRBV9 with TRBJ2-2; possible D gene TRBD1, 5 bases. With 0 bases removed from V and 1 base from J, the gap between germline ends came to 10 bases. This CDR3 region has 16 residues. Germline assignment: CDR1 SGDLS and CDR2 YYNGEE. The CDR3: CASSVAHQGNTGELFF. CDR3 nucleotide sequence: TGTGCCAGCAGCGTAGCACATCAGGGGAACACCGGGGAGCTGTTTTTT.